These T cell receptor beta chains were read from a single sample in a study of CD8+CD57+ T cells in acquired aplastic anemia. TCRdb reprocessed the reads via MiXCR and lists one record per CDR3 protein. Found here are roughly 160,000 distinct CDR3 sequences, about two thirds of them singletons; the top ten hold under 60%. The sample consisted of sorted CD4+, CD8+, or CD8+CD57+ T cells (not recorded which) from PBMCs. The origin of the receptors is a human donor with aplastic anemia. Both conserved end residues are part of each CDR3. The order of the fields is V gene, D gene, J gene, clone size, CDR3 DNA, CDR3 protein. D genes are given only for firm matches. The listing skips clone size in some rows; elsewhere it reads once, few, many or a size class.

TRBV2,TRBD2,TRBJ2-5,-,TGTGCCAGCAGTGATCTCGGACTAGAGTCAGAGACCCAGTACTTC,CASSDLGLESETQYF
TRBV19,-,TRBJ1-2,-,TGTGCCAGTAGTAACACCAGATACTATGGCTACACCTTC,CASSNTRYYGYTF
TRBV6-2/TRBV6-3,-,TRBJ1-2,-,TGTGCCAGCAGTTACTCCCGGCAGTTTACCTCTAACTATGGCTACACCTTC,CASSYSRQFTSNYGYTF
TRBV29-1,-,TRBJ1-1,once,TGCAGCGTTGCTTCGGCAGGGAACACTGAAGCTTTCTTT,CSVASAGNTEAFF
TRBV6-1,TRBD1,TRBJ1-6,-,TGTGCCAGCAGTGAGCTTGGGACAGGGTGCTATAATTCACCCCTCCACTTT,CASSELGTGCYNSPLHF
TRBV7-8,-,TRBJ2-2,once,TGTGCCAGCAGCTTAGGCCTAGGGGATATGGGGGAGCTGTTTTTT,CASSLGLGDMGELFF
TRBV24-1,-,TRBJ1-2,-,TGTGCCATCAGGGTCGCAGGGACACCCTTGGGCTACACCTTC,CAIRVAGTPLGYTF
TRBV10-3,TRBD2,TRBJ2-2,-,TGTGCCATCAGTTTAGCGGGAGTAGGTACCGGGGAGCTGTTTTTT,CAISLAGVGTGELFF
TRBV20-1,-,TRBJ1-2,many,TGCAGTGCCAAAGGGCCCGCCTCTTTATATGGCTACACCTTC,CSAKGPASLYGYTF
TRBV7-2,-,TRBJ2-3,-,TGTGCCAGCAGCTTAGCCCTCGCGTTCACAGATACGCAGTATTTT,CASSLALAFTDTQYF
TRBV7-6,-,TRBJ2-1,-,TGTGCCAGCAGCCAAATGGGGGGCCCCTACAATGAGCAGTTCTTC,CASSQMGGPYNEQFF
TRBV12-3/TRBV12-4,TRBD2,TRBJ2-3,-,TGTGCCAGCAGTTTCAGGGGACTAGAGTTGGTAGATACGCAGTATTTT,CASSFRGLELVDTQYF
TRBV5-6,-,TRBJ1-6,-,TGTGCCAGCAGCTTCAGGGAGACAACCCTCCACTTT,CASSFRETTLHF
TRBV15,TRBD2,TRBJ2-7,few,TGTGCCACCAGCAGAGCGGGAGGCGAGCAGTACTTC,CATSRAGGEQYF
TRBV2,-,TRBJ1-2,few,TGTGCCAGCAGTGAACAGGGAGGAGGCTACACCTTC,CASSEQGGGYTF
TRBV2,-,TRBJ2-1,-,TGTGCCAGCAGTGTACAGGGCGTCCACAATGAGCAGTTCTTC,CASSVQGVHNEQFF
TRBV24-1,-,TRBJ2-7,-,TGTGCCACCAGTGATTCGACTAGGTACGAGCAGTACTTC,CATSDSTRYEQYF
TRBV4-1,-,TRBJ1-1,medium-sized,TGCGCCAGCAGCCAAGAACAGACAGATGCGAACACTGAAGCTTTCTTT,CASSQEQTDANTEAFF
TRBV11-1,TRBD2,TRBJ2-1,-,TGTGCCAGCAGCTATAGGGGAGCGGGAGGGCCAGATGAGCAGTTCTTC,CASSYRGAGGPDEQFF
TRBV13,TRBD1,TRBJ2-1,-,TGTGCCAGCAGCTACGACAGGGGAAATGAGCAGTTCTTC,CASSYDRGNEQFF
TRBV2,-,TRBJ1-3,-,TGTGCCAGCGTAAAACAGATCTCTGGAAACACCATATATTTT,CASVKQISGNTIYF
TRBV27,TRBD1,TRBJ2-7,-,TGTGCCAGCAGTGAGAAGACAGGGGACGAGCAGTACTTC,CASSEKTGDEQYF
TRBV7-9,TRBD1,TRBJ1-1,few,TGTGCCAGCAGCCGTATGACAGGGGGTAACACTGAAGCTTTCTTT,CASSRMTGGNTEAFF
TRBV24-1,TRBD1,TRBJ2-5,-,TGTGCCACCAGTGATTTCACGGACAGGGGGCGCGAGACCCAGTACTTC,CATSDFTDRGRETQYF
TRBV29-1,TRBD1,TRBJ2-3,few,TGCAGCGTTGGACAGGGGGCTGGGGATACGCAGTATTTT,CSVGQGAGDTQYF
TRBV20-1,TRBD2,TRBJ2-5,-,TGCAGTGCGGGACTAGCGGGGGGCAACCAAGAGACCCAGTACTTC,CSAGLAGGNQETQYF
TRBV7-9,-,TRBJ2-1,-,TGTGCCAGCAGCTCAGGTGGCGTGAGCTCCTACAATGAGCAGTTCTTC,CASSSGGVSSYNEQFF
TRBV7-2,TRBD2,TRBJ2-7,-,TGTGCCAGCAGCTATTCAGGAATTAGCGGGGGGTCCTACGAGCAGTACTTC,CASSYSGISGGSYEQYF
TRBV9,-,TRBJ2-3,-,TGTGCCAGCAGCTTGGGACGACTTAGCACAGATACGCAGTATTTT,CASSLGRLSTDTQYF
TRBV19,-,TRBJ1-2,-,TGTGCCAGTAGAAGAGATGGCTACACCTTC,CASRRDGYTF
TRBV20-1,-,TRBJ1-1,-,TGCAGCGTCCACCAAACGACTGGGGCTTTCTTT,CSVHQTTGAFF
TRBV10-3,TRBD2,TRBJ2-7,few,TGTGCCATCAGTGGGTATAGCGGGGAGGGCGAGCAGTACTTC,CAISGYSGEGEQYF
TRBV7-3,TRBD2,TRBJ2-1,many,TGTGCCAGCAGCCCAGTACTAGCGGGTGGTGAGCAGTTCTTC,CASSPVLAGGEQFF
TRBV20-1,-,TRBJ1-2,-,TGCAGTGCTAGATATTCCAGCGGGGTAGGCTACACCTTC,CSARYSSGVGYTF
TRBV20-1,-,TRBJ1-4,-,TGCAGTGCTCCCGTCTCAACTAATGAAAAACTGTTTTTT,CSAPVSTNEKLFF
TRBV9,-,TRBJ1-1,many,TGTGCCAGCAGCCCCCGTGACACTGAAGCTTTCTTT,CASSPRDTEAFF
TRBV7-9,TRBD1,TRBJ2-7,-,TGTGCCAGCAGCCCAGGGCCCGCAGGGGGGCAGTACTTC,CASSPGPAGGQYF
TRBV20-1,TRBD1,TRBJ2-3,many,TGCAGTGCTAGATCTTTGAACACACCGGACAGGGGTCCTACAGATACGCAGTATTTT,CSARSLNTPDRGPTDTQYF
TRBV7-9,TRBD1,TRBJ2-5,once,TGTGCCAGCAGCTTAGAAACAGGGGGCCCTGAGACCCAGTACTTC,CASSLETGGPETQYF
TRBV19,-,TRBJ2-2,-,TGTGCCAGTAGTATAGGGGAGCCGGGGGACACCGGGGAGCTGTTTTTT,CASSIGEPGDTGELFF
TRBV7-9,-,TRBJ1-1,-,TGTGCCAGCAGCTTAAATCCAGCCCTGAACACTGAAGCTTTCTTT,CASSLNPALNTEAFF
TRBV6-5,-,TRBJ1-4,-,TGTGCCAGCAGTCGCGGAAATGAAAAACTGTTTTTT,CASSRGNEKLFF
TRBV6-6,-,TRBJ1-6,-,TGTGCCAGCAGTTACTCGACGGTGAGCTCCTATAATTCACCCCTCCACTTT,CASSYSTVSSYNSPLHF